The 13 T cell receptor beta chains below come from one sample, sequenced in a study of cytomegalovirus exposure and HLA in healthy donors. Method: immunoSEQ multiplex PCR; TCRdb's copy keeps in-frame clones and lacks some. This repertoire shows 220,000 or so clones, around 87% found once; its top ten account for 1.5% to 2.5%. Sequenced material: PBMCs. The receptors stem from a woman between 18 and 30 years old in good health and CMV-seropositive.

This chain connects TRBV7-9 to TRBJ2-1; 8 bases are a match to TRBD2. Germline-derived CDR1 and CDR2 are SEHNR and FQNEAQ (reference sequence). This CDR3 is 14 amino acids long. J was trimmed by 9 bases and V by 5 bases; bases with no gene match: 9. Here the CDR3 reads CASSIDTSGAEQFF. As DNA, the CDR3 is TGTGCCAGCAGCATCGATACTAGCGGAGCTGAGCAGTTCTTC. The variable domain in full, completed from reference TRBV7-9 and TRBJ2-1, reads DTGVSQNPRHKITKRGQNVTFRCDPISEHNRLYWYRQTLGQGPEFLTYFQNEAQLEKSRLLSDRFSAERPKGSFSTLEIQRTEQGDSAMYLCASSIDTSGAEQFFGPGTRLTVL.

The rearrangement joins TRBV7-8 to TRBJ2-7; possibly TRBD1 for D (5 bases). V was cut by 6 bases and J by 5 bases, with 14 bases left in between. The CDR3 is 13 amino acids. Germline V lookup: CDR1 SGHVS, CDR2 FQNEAQ. The CDR3 DNA reads as TGTGCCAGCAGACAAACCCAGGGAAACGAGCAGTACTTC. Residues: CASRQTQGNEQYF.

The rearrangement uses TRBV9 and TRBJ2-1; 14 nucleotides align to TRBD2. The CDR3 has 15 residues. V gave up 4 bases and J gave up 9 bases; unmatched junction bases: 6. Germline V gene lookup returns CDR1 SGDLS and CDR2 YYNGEE. The CDR3 DNA sequence: TGTGCCAGCAGCCCCCGACTAGCGGGAGGGCGTGAGCAGTTCTTC. Encoded protein: CASSPRLAGGREQFF.

V is TRBV5-4 and J is TRBJ1-1; D remains ambiguous. This CDR3 region has 13 residues. V was clipped by 4 bases and J by 4 bases, with 11 bases between them. Per the germline V gene, CDR1 is SGHNT and CDR2 is YYREEE (reference sequence). The CDR3 spells CASSNPFFTEAFF. DNA of the CDR3: TGTGCCAGCAGCAATCCCTTTTTCACTGAAGCTTTCTTT.

The chain carries TRBV27 and TRBJ1-5, with D unclear. Germline assignment: CDR1 MNHEY and CDR2 SMNVEV (reference sequence). The CDR3 covers 12 residues. Trimming cost V 0 bases and J 16 bases, with 13 bases left between them. For the CDR3, the DNA is TGTGCCAGCAGTTTATCCGGTCGCTTTCTACATTTT. Encoded protein: CASSLSGRFLHF.

The V and J genes are TRBV4-1 and TRBJ2-7; perhaps TRBD2 as D (5 bases). Germline CDR1 is MGHRA and CDR2 is YSYEKL. The CDR3 spans 14 residues. V lost 1 base and J 5 bases, leaving 12 bases between the germline ends. As DNA, the CDR3 is TGCGCCAGCAGCCAAGTCCAGCGACTAAACGAGCAGTACTTC. Protein sequence: CASSQVQRLNEQYF.

This sequence joins TRBV4-1 and TRBJ2-3, with 9 nucleotides matching TRBD2. The germline V gene encodes CDR1 MGHRA and CDR2 YSYEKL. The V and J ends lost 0 bases and 3 bases, in that order; junction bases with no gene match: 4. This CDR3 spans 16 amino acids. This CDR3 reads CASSQEGSGRTDTQYF. The CDR3 coding sequence is TGCGCCAGCAGCCAAGAGGGAAGCGGGAGGACAGATACGCAGTATTTT.

The chain carries TRBV2 and TRBJ1-5, with 11 positions matching TRBD1. The length of the CDR3 is 17 residues. V shed 5 bases, J shed 7 bases, and the junction held 13 bases outside the gene matches. The germline gives CDR1 SNHLY, CDR2 FYNNEI. This CDR3 is CASSYTGGTGGSQPQHF. The CDR3 DNA sequence: TGTGCCAGCAGTTACACGGGTGGGACAGGGGGTTCGCAGCCCCAGCATTTT.

The chain has TRBV27 and TRBJ2-7, with D unclear. Germline V gives CDR1 MNHEY, CDR2 SMNVEV (reference sequence). Trimming took 0 bases from V and 2 from J, leaving 11 bases between them. The CDR3 loop spans 15 amino acids. The CDR3 coding sequence is TGTGCCAGCAGTTTATCTGGTCTGTCGGCCTACGAGCAGTACTTC. As protein: CASSLSGLSAYEQYF.

The CDR3 reads CASSQDGGGQGEAFF. CDR3 in DNA: TGCGCCAGCAGCCAAGATGGCGGGGGGCAGGGTGAAGCTTTCTTT. The chain uses TRBV4-1 and TRBJ1-1; D possibly corresponds to TRBD1 (6 bases). CDR3 length: 15 residues. V lost 0 bases and J 7 bases, leaving 15 bases between the germline ends. In germline, CDR1 is MGHRA, CDR2 YSYEKL.

CDR3 loop: CASRLSTGLGEQYF. CDR3 DNA sequence: TGTGCCAGCAGGCTCTCCACAGGGCTCGGCGAGCAGTACTTC. The genes are TRBV28 and TRBJ2-7; maybe TRBD1 (6 bases). V was shortened by 6 bases and J by 6 bases, with 18 bases between the two germline ends. This CDR3 has 14 residues. Germline CDR1 is MDHEN and CDR2 is SYDVKM.

The rearrangement links TRBV5-1 to TRBJ1-1; 7 bases map to TRBD1. V lost 1 base to trimming and J lost 1 base; unmatched junction nucleotides: 4. The germline V gene has CDR1 SGHRS and CDR2 YFSETQ. The CDR3 is made up of 15 amino acids. This CDR3 reads CASSLKEGANTEAFF. CDR3 sequence (DNA): TGCGCCAGCAGCTTGAAGGAGGGGGCGAACACTGAAGCTTTCTTT.

This clone was observed once. V is TRBV19 and J is TRBJ1-5; D is unresolved. Germline CDR1 reads LNHDA; CDR2 reads SQIVND (reference sequence). The CDR3 is made up of 14 amino acids. V gave up 7 bases and J gave up 0 bases, with 10 bases separating them. Written as DNA, the CDR3 is TGTGCCAGTACCCGCACGGGTAGCAATCAGCCCCAGCATTTT. Translated: CASTRTGSNQPQHF.